The rows below give T cell receptor beta chains drawn from one sample of a study of technical replicates of blood from a few donors. Clones were sequenced by immunoSEQ multiplex PCR, and TCRdb holds only the in-frame ones, with some missing. Seen here are 55,000 to 75,000 clones, roughly 95% observed once, and the top ten hold about 3%. The sequencing input was PBMCs. These receptors came from a human donor in good health. Some clones in this sample may be carry-over from other donors' samples. CDR3s include the opening cysteine and the closing phenylalanine or tryptophan. Rows give clone size only sometimes, using once, few, many, or a class for an expanded clone.

TRBJ2-7 | TRBV4-1 | . | CASSPSLDRGTYEQYF
TRBJ2-1 | TRBV5-6 | . | CASSSQGAGVSYNEQFF
TRBJ2-5 | TRBV27 | . | CASKGLAGGGRETQYF
TRBJ2-1 | TRBV4-2 | . | CASSQGLGGGNLGNEQFF
TRBJ2-5 | TRBV5-1 | . | CASGGVGGEGETQYF
TRBJ2-7 | TRBV7-8 | . | CAIVLAESSYEQYF
TRBJ2-7 | TRBV18 | . | CASSHRTGRDEQYF
TRBJ2-1 | TRBV5-4 | . | CASSLVPVYLNEQFF
TRBJ2-7 | TRBV25-1 | . | CASKGDRSTYEQYF
TRBJ2-3 | TRBV19 | . | CASSALEKGGTQYF
TRBJ1-1 | TRBV29-1 | . | CSVDQGRTEAFF
TRBJ2-7 | TRBV11-2 | medium-sized | CASSFRDISYEQYF
TRBJ2-7 | TRBV7-9 | . | CASSLVQYEQYF
TRBJ2-5 | TRBV7-7 | once | CASSLTYDRGRQETQYF
TRBJ2-5 | TRBV18 | . | CASSPPAPGTQYF
TRBJ1-2 | TRBV28 | once | CASAAGARYGYTF
TRBJ2-2 | TRBV5-4 | . | CASSIKLTGELFF
TRBJ2-7 | TRBV6-6 | . | CASRGTTKAYEQYF
TRBJ2-2 | TRBV2 | once | CASSEQGLFTGELFF
TRBJ1-4 | TRBV5-6 | . | CASSSGQGVTNEKLFF
TRBJ1-1 | TRBV29-1 | . | CSVRQGGMNTEAFF
TRBJ1-4 | TRBV19 | . | CASSSTGTTNEKLFF
TRBJ1-1 | TRBV6-5 | . | CASSYDFGAEAFF
TRBJ2-7 | TRBV2 | . | CASSEGQGAPYEQYF
TRBJ2-3 | TRBV5-1 | . | CASSLGQGPFGAQYF
TRBJ2-7 | TRBV18 | . | CASSPGQVTYEQYF
TRBJ1-5 | TRBV7-4 | . | CASSLNPGGRPQHF
TRBJ2-1 | TRBV4-3 | . | CASSQDLASNEQFF
TRBJ2-3 | TRBV7-2 | . | CASSLGTGLGRRGTDTQYF
TRBJ1-1 | TRBV5-1 | . | CASSLQGMNTEAFF
TRBJ2-5 | TRBV4-1 | . | CASSQVWGGRRETQYF
TRBJ2-3 | TRBV5-6 | . | CASSRTDRGTQYF
TRBJ2-3 | TRBV11-1 | . | CASSPWTSGDTQYF
TRBJ2-2 | TRBV5-1 | . | CASSRSSAALPGELFF
TRBJ2-5 | TRBV18 | . | CASFVAGRGETQYF